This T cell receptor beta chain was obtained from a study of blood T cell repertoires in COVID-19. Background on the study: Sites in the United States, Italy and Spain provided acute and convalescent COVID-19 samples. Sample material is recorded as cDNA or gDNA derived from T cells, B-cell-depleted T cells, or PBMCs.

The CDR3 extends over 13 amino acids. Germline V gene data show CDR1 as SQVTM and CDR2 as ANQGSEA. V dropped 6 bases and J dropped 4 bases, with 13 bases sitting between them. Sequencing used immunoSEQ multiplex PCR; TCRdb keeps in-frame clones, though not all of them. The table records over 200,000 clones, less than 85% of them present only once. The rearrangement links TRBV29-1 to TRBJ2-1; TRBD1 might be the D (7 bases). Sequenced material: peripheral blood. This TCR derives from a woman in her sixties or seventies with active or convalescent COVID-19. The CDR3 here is CSVAGQRYNEQFF. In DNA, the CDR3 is TGCAGCGTCGCGGGACAGCGATACAATGAGCAGTTCTTC.